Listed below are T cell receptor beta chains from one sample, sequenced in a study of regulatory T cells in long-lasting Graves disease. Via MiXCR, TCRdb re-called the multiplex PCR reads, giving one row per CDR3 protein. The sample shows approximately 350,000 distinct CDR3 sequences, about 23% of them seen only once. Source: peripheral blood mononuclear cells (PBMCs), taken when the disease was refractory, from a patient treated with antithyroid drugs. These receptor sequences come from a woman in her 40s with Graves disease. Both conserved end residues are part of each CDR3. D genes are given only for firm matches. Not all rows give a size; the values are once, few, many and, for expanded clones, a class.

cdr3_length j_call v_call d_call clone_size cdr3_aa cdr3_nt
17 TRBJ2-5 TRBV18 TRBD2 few CASSPYRTSGMLETQYF TGTGCCAGCTCACCCTACCGGACTAGCGGGATGTTAGAGACCCAGTACTTC
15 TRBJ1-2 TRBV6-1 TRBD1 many CASSDPSRQGYGYTF TGTGCCAGCAGTGACCCCTCCCGACAGGGCTATGGCTACACCTTC
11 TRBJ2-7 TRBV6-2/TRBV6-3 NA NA CATGVQYEQYF TGTGCCACAGGGGTGCAATACGAGCAGTACTTC
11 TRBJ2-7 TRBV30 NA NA CAWRTAYEQYF TGTGCCTGGAGGACAGCATACGAGCAGTACTTC
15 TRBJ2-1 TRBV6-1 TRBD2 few CASSELAGSYNEQFF TGTGCCAGCAGTGAACTAGCGGGCTCCTACAATGAGCAGTTCTTC
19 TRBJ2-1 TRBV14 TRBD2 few CASSPYRTGLLAGCDEQFF TGTGCCAGCAGCCCCTATCGGACAGGCTTACTAGCGGGATGCGATGAGCAGTTCTTC
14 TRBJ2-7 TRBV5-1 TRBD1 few CASSLGTGHSEQYF TGCGCCAGCAGCTTGGGGACAGGGCATAGCGAGCAGTACTTC
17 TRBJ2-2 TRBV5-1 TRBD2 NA CASSLGTSGYNTGELFF TGCGCCAGCAGCTTGGGGACTAGCGGTTATAACACCGGGGAGCTGTTTTTT
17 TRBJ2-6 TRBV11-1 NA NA CASSLLALSSGANVLTF TGTGCCAGCAGCCTCCTAGCGTTGAGCTCTGGGGCCAACGTCCTGACTTTC
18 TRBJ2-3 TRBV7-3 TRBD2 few CASSLSAGTSGITDTQYF TGTGCCAGCAGCTTAAGCGCGGGGACTAGCGGAATCACAGATACGCAGTATTTT
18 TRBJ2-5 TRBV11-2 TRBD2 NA CASSRRLGLAGVQETQYF TGTGCCAGCAGCCGAAGGCTGGGACTAGCGGGAGTGCAAGAGACCCAGTACTTC
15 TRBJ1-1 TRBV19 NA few CASSSSNRGGTEAFF TGTGCCAGTAGTAGCTCAAACCGAGGGGGCACTGAAGCTTTCTTT
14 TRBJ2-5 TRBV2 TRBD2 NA CAGQSGGSQETQYF TGTGCCGGGCAAAGCGGGGGGTCCCAAGAGACCCAGTACTTC